Listed below are T cell receptor beta chains from one sample, sequenced in a study of cytomegalovirus exposure and HLA in healthy donors. The repertoire was sequenced with immunoSEQ multiplex PCR; TCRdb's copy has only in-frame clones and lacks some. The data contain about 140,000 clones, around 10% of them singletons. The specimen sequenced was PBMCs. The receptors stem from a male donor in good health and CMV-seronegative. The CDR3 runs from the conserved cysteine through the conserved F or W. The D gene is left open where the match is weak. Size is stated for part of the rows, as once, few or many counts, or as a class when the clone is expanded.

d_gene,j_gene,v_gene,abundance,CDR3aa,CDR3nt
TRBD1,TRBJ2-5,TRBV5-6,few,CASSFSGTGVETQYF,TGTGCCAGCAGCTTTTCCGGGACAGGGGTAGAGACCCAGTACTTC
TRBD1,TRBJ2-3,TRBV9,.,CASSVNGQGGTDTQYF,TGTGCCAGCAGCGTAAACGGACAGGGGGGCACAGATACGCAGTATTTT
.,TRBJ2-7,TRBV5-1,.,CASSLPGKAYEQYF,TGCGCCAGCAGCTTACCGGGAAAGGCCTACGAGCAGTACTTC
.,TRBJ1-5,TRBV7-2,.,CASSLVGPGHQPQHF,TGTGCCAGCAGCTTAGTAGGGCCAGGGCACCAGCCCCAGCATTTT
.,TRBJ2-7,TRBV25-1,few,CASSYRDWGGEQYF,TGTGCCAGCAGTTACCGGGACTGGGGCGGCGAGCAGTACTTC
.,TRBJ2-7,TRBV29-1,few,CSVGSGTDEQYF,TGCAGCGTTGGGTCAGGCACGGACGAGCAGTACTTC
.,TRBJ2-1,TRBV5-4,few,CASSLDILAPYNEQFF,TGTGCCAGCAGCTTGGATATTCTAGCGCCTTACAATGAGCAGTTCTTC
TRBD2,TRBJ2-1,TRBV6-5,.,CASSYSGLVSYNEQFF,TGTGCCAGCAGTTACTCCGGACTAGTCTCCTACAATGAGCAGTTCTTC
TRBD2,TRBJ2-3,TRBV12-5,few,CASGSERESTDTQYF,TGTGCTAGTGGTTCGGAGCGGGAGTCCACAGATACGCAGTATTTT
TRBD1,TRBJ2-7,TRBV29-1,.,CSVDLGTGRNEQYF,TGCAGCGTCGATCTTGGGACAGGGCGGAACGAGCAGTACTTC
TRBD2,TRBJ2-1,TRBV4-3,few,CASSQDTSGRPSYNEQFF,TGCGCCAGCAGCCAAGATACTAGCGGGAGGCCGTCCTACAATGAGCAGTTCTTC
.,TRBJ1-2,TRBV19,few,CASSRPGQGIFGYTF,TGTGCCAGTAGTAGACCGGGACAAGGAATATTTGGCTACACCTTC
.,TRBJ1-1,TRBV6-1,.,CASRVGRGAFF,TGTGCCAGCAGGGTAGGAAGGGGGGCTTTCTTT
TRBD1,TRBJ2-1,TRBV6-1,.,CASSERADRVEFF,TGTGCCAGCAGTGAAAGGGCCGACAGGGTCGAGTTCTTC
.,TRBJ2-2,TRBV7-3,few,CASSLEMNTGELFF,TGTGCCAGCAGCTTGGAGATGAACACCGGGGAGCTGTTTTTT
.,TRBJ2-3,TRBV7-9,few,CASSLGGQTNTDTQYF,TGTGCCAGCAGCTTGGGCGGACAGACCAACACAGATACGCAGTATTTT
.,TRBJ1-1,TRBV5-1,few,CASSLGTGLTTEAFF,TGCGCCAGCAGCTTGGGTACAGGGTTAACCACTGAAGCTTTCTTT
TRBD2,TRBJ2-2,TRBV5-4,.,CASRVTSGSSGGELFF,TGTGCCAGCCGCGTGACTAGCGGGAGTTCGGGCGGGGAGCTGTTTTTT